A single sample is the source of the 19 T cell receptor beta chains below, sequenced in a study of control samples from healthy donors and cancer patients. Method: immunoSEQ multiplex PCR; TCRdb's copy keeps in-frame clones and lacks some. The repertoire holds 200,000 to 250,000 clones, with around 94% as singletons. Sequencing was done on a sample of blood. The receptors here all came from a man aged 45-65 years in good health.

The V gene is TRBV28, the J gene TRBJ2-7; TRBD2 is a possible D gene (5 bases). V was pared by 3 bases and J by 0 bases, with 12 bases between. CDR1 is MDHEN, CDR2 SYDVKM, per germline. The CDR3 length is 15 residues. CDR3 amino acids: CASSFRGFSSYEQYF. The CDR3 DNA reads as TGTGCCAGCAGTTTCCGCGGGTTCAGCTCCTACGAGCAGTACTTC.

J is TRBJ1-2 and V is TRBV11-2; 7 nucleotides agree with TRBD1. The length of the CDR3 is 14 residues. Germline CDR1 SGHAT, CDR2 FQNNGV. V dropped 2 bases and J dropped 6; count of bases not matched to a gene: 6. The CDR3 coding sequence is TGTGCCAGCAGCTTATCGACAGGGCAGGATGGCTACACCTTC. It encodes CASSLSTGQDGYTF.

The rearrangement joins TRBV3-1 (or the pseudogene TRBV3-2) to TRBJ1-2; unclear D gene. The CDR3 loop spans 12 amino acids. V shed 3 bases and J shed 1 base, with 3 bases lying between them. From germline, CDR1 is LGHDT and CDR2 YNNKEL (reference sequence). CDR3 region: CASSHINYGYTF. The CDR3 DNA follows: TGTGCCAGCAGCCACATTAACTATGGCTACACCTTC.

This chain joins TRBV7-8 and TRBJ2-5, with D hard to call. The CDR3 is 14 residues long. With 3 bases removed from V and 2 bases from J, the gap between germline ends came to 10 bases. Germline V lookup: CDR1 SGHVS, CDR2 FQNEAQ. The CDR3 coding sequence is TGTGCCAGCAGCTTTTTCACAGAGCAAGAGACCCAGTACTTC. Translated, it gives CASSFFTEQETQYF. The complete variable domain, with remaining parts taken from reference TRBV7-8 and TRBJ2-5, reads GAGVSQSPRYKVAKRGQDVALRCDPISGHVSLFWYQQALGQGPEFLTYFQNEAQLDKSGLPSDRFFAERPEGSVSTLKIQRTQQEDSAVYLCASSFFTEQETQYFGPGTRLLVL.

The CDR3 DNA reads as TGTGCCAGCAGCCGGTCGGTTCCTGGGACAGGGAGTGGAAACACCATATATTTT. Amino acid sequence: CASSRSVPGTGSGNTIYF. The genes are TRBV7-6 and TRBJ1-3, with 9 bases aligning to TRBD1. Germline trimming cut 5 bases from V and 3 bases from J; bases unmatched to any gene: 14. Germline V gives CDR1 SGHVS, CDR2 FNYEAQ. The CDR3 has 18 residues.

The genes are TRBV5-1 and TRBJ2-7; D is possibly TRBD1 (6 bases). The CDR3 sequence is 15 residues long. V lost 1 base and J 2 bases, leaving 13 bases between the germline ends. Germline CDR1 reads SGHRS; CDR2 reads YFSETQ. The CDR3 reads CASSLSAGVAYEQYV. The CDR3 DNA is TGCGCCAGCAGCTTGAGTGCAGGGGTGGCCTACGAGCAGTACGTC.

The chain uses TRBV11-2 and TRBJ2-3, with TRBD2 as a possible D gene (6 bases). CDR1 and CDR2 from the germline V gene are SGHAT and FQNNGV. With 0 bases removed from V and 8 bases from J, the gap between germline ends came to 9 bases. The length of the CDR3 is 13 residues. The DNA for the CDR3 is TGTGCCAGCAGCTTAGATCGGAGGGGTACGCAGTATTTT. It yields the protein CASSLDRRGTQYF.

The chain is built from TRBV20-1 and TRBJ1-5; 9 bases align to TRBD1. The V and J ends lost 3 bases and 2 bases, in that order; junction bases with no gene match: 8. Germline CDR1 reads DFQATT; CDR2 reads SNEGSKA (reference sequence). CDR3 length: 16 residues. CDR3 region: CSASLQGATGNQPQHF. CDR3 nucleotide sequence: TGCAGTGCTAGTTTACAGGGGGCAACGGGCAATCAGCCCCAGCATTTT.

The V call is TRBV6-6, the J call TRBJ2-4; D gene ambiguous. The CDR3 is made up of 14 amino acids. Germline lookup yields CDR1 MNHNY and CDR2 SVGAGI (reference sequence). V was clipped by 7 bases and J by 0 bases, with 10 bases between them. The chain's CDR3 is CASKGTEAKNIQYF. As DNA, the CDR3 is TGTGCCAGCAAAGGAACAGAAGCCAAAAACATTCAGTACTTC.

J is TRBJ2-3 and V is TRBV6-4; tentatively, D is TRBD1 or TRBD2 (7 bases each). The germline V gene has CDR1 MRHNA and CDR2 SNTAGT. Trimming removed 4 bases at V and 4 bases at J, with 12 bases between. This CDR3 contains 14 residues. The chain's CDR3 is CASSARGGSDTQYF. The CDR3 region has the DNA TGTGCCAGCAGTGCCAGGGGGGGCTCAGATACGCAGTATTTT.

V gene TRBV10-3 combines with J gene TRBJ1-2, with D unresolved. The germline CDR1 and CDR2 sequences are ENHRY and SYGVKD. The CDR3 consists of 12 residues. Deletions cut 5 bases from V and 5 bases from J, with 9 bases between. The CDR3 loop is CAISREEYGYTF. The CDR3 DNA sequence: TGTGCCATCAGTCGGGAGGAATATGGCTACACCTTC.

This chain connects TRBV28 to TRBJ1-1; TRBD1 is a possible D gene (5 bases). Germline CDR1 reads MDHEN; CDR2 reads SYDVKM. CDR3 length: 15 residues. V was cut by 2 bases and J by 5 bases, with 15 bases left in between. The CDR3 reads CASSLNRLGGTEAFF. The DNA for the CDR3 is TGTGCCAGCAGTTTAAACAGGTTGGGGGGGACTGAAGCTTTCTTT. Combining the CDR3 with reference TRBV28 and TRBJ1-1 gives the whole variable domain DVKVTQSSRYLVKRTGEKVFLECVQDMDHENMFWYRQDPGLGLRLIYFSYDVKMKEKGDIPEGYSVSREKKERFSLILESASTNQTSMYLCASSLNRLGGTEAFFGQGTRLTVV.

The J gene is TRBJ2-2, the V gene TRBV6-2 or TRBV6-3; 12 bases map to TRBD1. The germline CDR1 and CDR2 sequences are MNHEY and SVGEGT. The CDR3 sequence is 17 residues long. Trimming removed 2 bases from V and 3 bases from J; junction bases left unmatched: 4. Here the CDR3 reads CASSYPRDRGHTGELFF. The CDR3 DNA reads TGTGCCAGCAGTTACCCCCGGGACAGGGGGCACACCGGGGAGCTGTTTTTT.

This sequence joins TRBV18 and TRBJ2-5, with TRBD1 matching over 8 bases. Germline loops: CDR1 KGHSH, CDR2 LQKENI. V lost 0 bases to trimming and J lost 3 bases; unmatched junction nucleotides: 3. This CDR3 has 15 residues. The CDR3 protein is CASSPPEDREETQYF. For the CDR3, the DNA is TGTGCCAGCTCACCACCCGAGGACAGGGAAGAGACCCAGTACTTC.

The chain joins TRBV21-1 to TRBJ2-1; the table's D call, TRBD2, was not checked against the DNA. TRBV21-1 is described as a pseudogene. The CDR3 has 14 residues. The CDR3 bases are TGTGCCAGCAGGTGGGGCACGGGGGGGCTTGTTCTGTTCTTC. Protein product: CASRWGTGGLVLFF.

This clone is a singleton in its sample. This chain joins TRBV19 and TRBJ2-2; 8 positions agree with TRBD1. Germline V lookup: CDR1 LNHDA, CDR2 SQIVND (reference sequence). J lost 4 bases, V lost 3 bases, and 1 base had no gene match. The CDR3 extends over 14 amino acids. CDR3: CASSMDRATGELFF. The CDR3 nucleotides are TGTGCCAGTAGTATGGACAGGGCCACCGGGGAGCTGTTTTTT.

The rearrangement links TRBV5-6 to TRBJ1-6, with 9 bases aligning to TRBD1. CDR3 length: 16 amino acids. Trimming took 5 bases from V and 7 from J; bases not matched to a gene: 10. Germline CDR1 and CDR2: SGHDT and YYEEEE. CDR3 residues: CASSSIHRGRNSPLHF. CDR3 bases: TGTGCCAGCAGTTCGATCCACAGGGGGCGAAATTCACCCCTCCACTTT.

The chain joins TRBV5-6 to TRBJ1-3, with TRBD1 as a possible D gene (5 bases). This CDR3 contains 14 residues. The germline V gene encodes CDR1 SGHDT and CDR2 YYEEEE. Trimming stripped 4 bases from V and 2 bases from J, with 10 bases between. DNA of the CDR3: TGTGCCAGCAGCCCGGGGGGGGCTGGAAACACCATATATTTT. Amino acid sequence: CASSPGGAGNTIYF.

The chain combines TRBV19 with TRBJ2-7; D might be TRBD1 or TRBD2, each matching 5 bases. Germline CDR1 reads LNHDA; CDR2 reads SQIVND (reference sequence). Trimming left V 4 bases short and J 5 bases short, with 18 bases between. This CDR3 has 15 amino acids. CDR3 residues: CASSTRGGRGDEQYF. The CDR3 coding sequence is TGTGCCAGTAGTACCCGTGGAGGAAGGGGCGACGAGCAGTACTTC.